Given below is one TCR beta chain in context. What it binds is not known. This CDR3 has 15 amino acids. Germline V gene sequence: CDR1 SQVTM, CDR2 ANQGSEA. V was pared by 6 bases and J by 4 bases, with 11 bases of the junction left unmatched. The data originate from a study of CD8 T cells in Susac syndrome. Turning to the study itself: The sequenced Susac syndrome patients included about six who had clinically active disease and eight who were in remission. Notes on the study in general: In its TCR sequencing and HLA analysis, the study acknowledged that the number of individuals was relatively small.

RNA in amounts of roughly 0.5 to 1 ug was reverse transcribed with random hexamers. In TCRdb, the immunoSEQ multiplex PCR reads were re-called with MiXCR into one record per CDR3 protein. The sample contains tens of thousands of distinct CDR3 sequences, around 94% of which appear only once. TEMRA cells were FACS-enriched, and CD8+ and CD4+ T cells were isolated negatively. Sequenced sample: CD4+ T cells from PBMCs. The TCR sequence derives from a human donor with Susac syndrome. This sequence joins TRBV29-1 and TRBJ1-3; TRBD1 aligns across 8 bases. CDR3 amino acids: CSVQRQGARGNTIYF. As DNA, the CDR3 is TGCAGCGTCCAACGCCAGGGGGCGCGAGGAAACACCATATATTTT. The full variable domain, completed using reference TRBV29-1 and TRBJ1-3, is SAVISQKPSRDICQRGTSLTIQCQVDSQVTMMFWYRQQPGQSLTLIATANQGSEATYESGFVIDKFPISRPNLTFSTLTVSNMSPEDSSIYLCSVQRQGARGNTIYFGEGSWLTVV.